This paragraph reports one T cell receptor beta chain. The data derive from a study of blood T cell repertoires in COVID-19. As for the study in general: Sample material is recorded as cDNA or gDNA derived from T cells, B-cell-depleted T cells, or PBMCs.

The CDR3 totals 17 residues. The germline V gene has CDR1 SGHVS and CDR2 FNYEAQ. V was trimmed by 0 bases and J by 6 bases, leaving 18 bases between them. Clones were sequenced by immunoSEQ multiplex PCR, and TCRdb holds only the in-frame ones, with some missing. The sample lists over 600,000 clones; 85% to 90% were seen once. Source material: peripheral blood. The receptor was derived from a woman between 18 and 29 years old with acute or convalescent COVID-19. This chain joins TRBV7-6 and TRBJ2-1; tentative D call: TRBD2 (6 bases). Here the CDR3 DNA reads TGTGCCAGCAGCTTAGCGATGTGGCGGGGTCTAGGCAATGAGCAGTTCTTC. It yields the protein CASSLAMWRGLGNEQFF.